The entry that follows covers one T cell receptor (beta chain) sequence. Data came from immunoSEQ multiplex PCR; TCRdb stores just in-frame clones and leaves some out. The data hold under 85,000 clones, with approximately 90% observed a single time. The sample belongs to a study of T cell changes during pregnancy in multiple sclerosis. From germline, CDR1 is KGHSH and CDR2 LQKENI. The CDR3 spans 12 residues. Trimming shortened V by 6 bases and J by 1 base, and 4 bases separated the two germline ends. Specimen: peripheral blood, collected in the third trimester of pregnancy. The chain couples TRBV18 to TRBJ1-5; no clear D gene. This receptor was identified in a female donor with multiple sclerosis, enrolled in a pregnancy study. This chain's CDR3 is CASSQSNQPQHF. In DNA form, the CDR3 reads TGTGCCAGCTCCCAGAGCAATCAGCCCCAGCATTTT. Together with reference TRBV18 and TRBJ1-5, the CDR3 gives the full variable domain: NAGVMQNPRHLVRRRGQEARLRCSPMKGHSHVYWYRQLPEEGLKFMVYLQKENIIDESGMPKERFSAEFPKEGPSILRIQQVVRGDSAAYFCASSQSNQPQHFGDGTRLSIL.